The rows below give T cell receptor beta chains drawn from one sample of a study of blood T cell repertoires in COVID-19. Assay used: immunoSEQ multiplex PCR; TCRdb lists only in-frame clones, some missing. The profile shows roughly 260,000 clones, 65% to 85% of them singletons. Sequencing input: peripheral blood. The receptors were sampled from a woman between 40 and 50 years old with active or convalescent COVID-19. The CDR3 runs from the conserved cysteine through the conserved F or W. D genes are given only for firm matches. Size is omitted from some rows. Given values are once, few, many or a class for expanded clones.

j_gene: TRBJ1-1; v_gene: TRBV9; d_gene: TRBD1; abundance: -; CDR3nt: TGTGCCAGCAGCGTAGCGACAGGGGGAACTGAAGCTTTCTTT; CDR3aa: CASSVATGGTEAFF
j_gene: TRBJ2-3; v_gene: TRBV7-9; d_gene: -; abundance: -; CDR3nt: TGTGCCAGCAGCTTTTCTTTAGATACGCAGTATTTT; CDR3aa: CASSFSLDTQYF
j_gene: TRBJ1-1; v_gene: TRBV6-5; d_gene: -; abundance: -; CDR3nt: TGTGCCAGCAGTTTGAGGGGGACTGAAGCTTTCTTT; CDR3aa: CASSLRGTEAFF
j_gene: TRBJ2-3; v_gene: TRBV30; d_gene: -; abundance: -; CDR3nt: TGTGCCTGGAGTTTAACGGGTACGCAGTATTTT; CDR3aa: CAWSLTGTQYF
j_gene: TRBJ1-1; v_gene: TRBV4-1; d_gene: TRBD1; abundance: -; CDR3nt: TGCGCCAGCAGCCAACCAACGACAGGGGGCCCAACAAGTACTGAAGCTTTCTTT; CDR3aa: CASSQPTTGGPTSTEAFF
j_gene: TRBJ1-3; v_gene: TRBV10-1; d_gene: TRBD1; abundance: -; CDR3nt: TGCGCCAGCAGTGAGAGGGGGACAGGGGCTGGAAACACCATATATTTT; CDR3aa: CASSERGTGAGNTIYF
j_gene: TRBJ1-2; v_gene: TRBV5-1; d_gene: -; abundance: -; CDR3nt: TGCGCCAGCAGCTCCTACCCCCGGGGGACGGAGAACTATGGCTACACCTTC; CDR3aa: CASSSYPRGTENYGYTF
j_gene: TRBJ1-2; v_gene: TRBV5-4; d_gene: -; abundance: -; CDR3nt: TGTGCCAGCAGCTTGGAGGGGTCTAACTATGGCTACACCTTC; CDR3aa: CASSLEGSNYGYTF
j_gene: TRBJ1-2; v_gene: TRBV19; d_gene: -; abundance: few; CDR3nt: TGTGCCAGTAAAGGCGGGCAGACAAACTATGGCTACACCTTC; CDR3aa: CASKGGQTNYGYTF
j_gene: TRBJ2-3; v_gene: TRBV6-5; d_gene: -; abundance: -; CDR3nt: TGTGCCAGCAGGAGGGACTGGGGCACAGATACGCAGTATTTT; CDR3aa: CASRRDWGTDTQYF
j_gene: TRBJ2-1; v_gene: TRBV7-9; d_gene: TRBD1; abundance: -; CDR3nt: TGTGCCAGCAGCAGGGGACAGGGTGCGAGCAATGAGCAGTTCTTC; CDR3aa: CASSRGQGASNEQFF
j_gene: TRBJ2-5; v_gene: TRBV3-1/TRBV3-2; d_gene: TRBD1; abundance: -; CDR3nt: TGTGCCAGCAGTATACCGGGACAGCAAGAGACCCAGTACTTC; CDR3aa: CASSIPGQQETQYF
j_gene: TRBJ2-5; v_gene: TRBV9; d_gene: -; abundance: -; CDR3nt: TGTGCCAGCAGCGTAGGTTCGGTTGCCCAAGAGACCCAGTACTTC; CDR3aa: CASSVGSVAQETQYF
j_gene: TRBJ1-1; v_gene: TRBV9; d_gene: -; abundance: -; CDR3nt: TGTGCCAGCACCCCGGGACCGCGGGGGGCGCCTGAAGCTTTCTTT; CDR3aa: CASTPGPRGAPEAFF
j_gene: TRBJ1-4; v_gene: TRBV10-2; d_gene: -; abundance: -; CDR3nt: TGCGCCAGCAGTGAGACCAGGGAAAAACTGTTTTTT; CDR3aa: CASSETREKLFF
j_gene: TRBJ2-2; v_gene: TRBV7-2; d_gene: -; abundance: -; CDR3nt: TGTGCCAGCCACAGAGAGAGGGCGAACACCGGGGAGCTGTTTTTT; CDR3aa: CASHRERANTGELFF
j_gene: TRBJ2-1; v_gene: TRBV11-3; d_gene: TRBD2; abundance: -; CDR3nt: TGTGCCAGCAGCTTAGAAGGAGTCGGAACTAGCGGCTACAATGAGCAGTTCTTC; CDR3aa: CASSLEGVGTSGYNEQFF
j_gene: TRBJ2-2; v_gene: TRBV12-3/TRBV12-4; d_gene: TRBD2; abundance: -; CDR3nt: TGTGCCAGCAGTTTTGGGGGGGCCGGGGAGCTGTTTTTT; CDR3aa: CASSFGGAGELFF
j_gene: TRBJ1-6; v_gene: TRBV4-2; d_gene: TRBD1; abundance: -; CDR3nt: TGTGCCAGCAGCCAGGGACAGGGGGCTCAATCACCCCTCCACTTT; CDR3aa: CASSQGQGAQSPLHF
j_gene: TRBJ1-5; v_gene: TRBV3-1/TRBV3-2; d_gene: TRBD1; abundance: once; CDR3nt: TGTGCCAGCAGCGCAAGACAGGGTGTTCAGCCCCAGCATTTT; CDR3aa: CASSARQGVQPQHF
j_gene: TRBJ1-1; v_gene: TRBV6-1; d_gene: -; abundance: -; CDR3nt: TGTGCCAGCAGTGAACGGTGGACTGAAGCTTTCTTT; CDR3aa: CASSERWTEAFF
j_gene: TRBJ1-3; v_gene: TRBV7-9; d_gene: -; abundance: -; CDR3nt: TGTGCCAGCAGCTTAGGTCAAGGAAACACCATATATTTT; CDR3aa: CASSLGQGNTIYF
j_gene: TRBJ2-7; v_gene: TRBV5-1; d_gene: -; abundance: once; CDR3nt: TGCGCCAGCAGGTCTCCGTCGGACTTATCCTACGAGCAGTACTTC; CDR3aa: CASRSPSDLSYEQYF
j_gene: TRBJ1-3; v_gene: TRBV10-1; d_gene: TRBD1; abundance: -; CDR3nt: TGCGCCAGCAGTACAGGGGAAGCTGGAAACACCATATATTTT; CDR3aa: CASSTGEAGNTIYF
j_gene: TRBJ1-1; v_gene: TRBV14; d_gene: TRBD1; abundance: few; CDR3nt: TGTGCCAGCAGCTCCTCGGGACAGGGGGCTTTGACTGAAGCTTTCTTT; CDR3aa: CASSSSGQGALTEAFF
j_gene: TRBJ2-5; v_gene: TRBV6-4; d_gene: -; abundance: -; CDR3nt: TGTGCCGGGACAAATACAGGGGAGGAACTGCAAGAGACCCAGTACTTC; CDR3aa: CAGTNTGEELQETQYF
j_gene: TRBJ1-5; v_gene: TRBV6-5; d_gene: -; abundance: -; CDR3nt: TGTGCCAGCAGCCCCGGGAGGGCCCACGGGTCGCCCCAGCATTTT; CDR3aa: CASSPGRAHGSPQHF
j_gene: TRBJ1-1; v_gene: TRBV15; d_gene: -; abundance: -; CDR3nt: TGTGCCACCAGCAGGGGGAGGGGAAAAGGGAACACTGAAGCTTTCTTT; CDR3aa: CATSRGRGKGNTEAFF
j_gene: TRBJ1-5; v_gene: TRBV5-5; d_gene: -; abundance: once; CDR3nt: TGTGCCAGCAGCTTGGACAGCCTCCCGGGATTGACCCAGCATTTT; CDR3aa: CASSLDSLPGLTQHF
j_gene: TRBJ2-1; v_gene: TRBV13; d_gene: -; abundance: -; CDR3nt: TGTGCCAGCAGCTTAGAAGGGGTTTCCTACAATGAGCAGTTCTTC; CDR3aa: CASSLEGVSYNEQFF
j_gene: TRBJ2-3; v_gene: TRBV5-1; d_gene: TRBD1; abundance: -; CDR3nt: TGCGCCAGCAGCGGGACAGGGATGCAAACGCAGTATTTT; CDR3aa: CASSGTGMQTQYF
j_gene: TRBJ1-2; v_gene: TRBV19; d_gene: TRBD1; abundance: -; CDR3nt: TGTGCCAGTAACAGCGGCTTAGGGGGCCTCTATGGCTACACCTTC; CDR3aa: CASNSGLGGLYGYTF
j_gene: TRBJ1-2; v_gene: TRBV6-5; d_gene: TRBD1; abundance: -; CDR3nt: TGTGCCAGCAGCCCATCTCGGGACAGGGACTATGGCTACACCTTC; CDR3aa: CASSPSRDRDYGYTF
j_gene: TRBJ2-7; v_gene: TRBV3-1/TRBV3-2; d_gene: -; abundance: -; CDR3nt: TGTGCCAGCAGCACCAAGGCTGGGCCACTCTACGAGCAGTACTTC; CDR3aa: CASSTKAGPLYEQYF
j_gene: TRBJ1-3; v_gene: TRBV5-1; d_gene: -; abundance: -; CDR3nt: TGCGCCAGCAGCTTGGATGGCGGGCGGAACACCATATATTTT; CDR3aa: CASSLDGGRNTIYF
j_gene: TRBJ1-1; v_gene: TRBV10-3; d_gene: -; abundance: -; CDR3nt: TGTGCCATCAGTGAGTCGGGGGGGATGAACACTGAAGCTTTCTTT; CDR3aa: CAISESGGMNTEAFF
j_gene: TRBJ1-1; v_gene: TRBV10-3; d_gene: TRBD1; abundance: -; CDR3nt: TGTGCCATCAGGGCCACAGGGGACAACACTGAAGCTTTCTTT; CDR3aa: CAIRATGDNTEAFF
j_gene: TRBJ1-6; v_gene: TRBV5-1; d_gene: TRBD1; abundance: -; CDR3nt: TGCGCCAGCAGTTCTGCGACAGGGGATTCACCCCTCCACTTT; CDR3aa: CASSSATGDSPLHF
j_gene: TRBJ2-3; v_gene: TRBV4-2; d_gene: TRBD2; abundance: once; CDR3nt: TGTGCCAGCAGCCAAGAGGGGACTAACGACCCAGATACGCAGTATTTT; CDR3aa: CASSQEGTNDPDTQYF
j_gene: TRBJ1-5; v_gene: TRBV12-3/TRBV12-4; d_gene: -; abundance: -; CDR3nt: TGTGCCAGCAGTTTTACCGAGAATCAGCCCCAGCATTTT; CDR3aa: CASSFTENQPQHF
j_gene: TRBJ2-2; v_gene: TRBV4-1; d_gene: -; abundance: -; CDR3nt: TGCGCCAGCAGCCGAGGGTCCTTTAACACCGGGGAGCTGTTTTTT; CDR3aa: CASSRGSFNTGELFF
j_gene: TRBJ1-2; v_gene: TRBV11-2; d_gene: TRBD1; abundance: -; CDR3nt: TGTGCCAGCAGCTGGTTCCCGGGACAGGGTTATGGCTACACCTTC; CDR3aa: CASSWFPGQGYGYTF
j_gene: TRBJ2-5; v_gene: TRBV5-1; d_gene: -; abundance: -; CDR3nt: TGCGCCAGCAGCCCCGGAGGCGGGACGAGAGAGACCCAGTACTTC; CDR3aa: CASSPGGGTRETQYF
j_gene: TRBJ2-7; v_gene: TRBV12-3/TRBV12-4; d_gene: TRBD2; abundance: -; CDR3nt: TGTGCCAGCAGTTTCGGGGGGTCCTACGAGCAGTACTTC; CDR3aa: CASSFGGSYEQYF
j_gene: TRBJ2-7; v_gene: TRBV7-2; d_gene: -; abundance: few; CDR3nt: TGTGCCAGCAGCTTATTCGGGGAGCAGTACTTC; CDR3aa: CASSLFGEQYF
j_gene: TRBJ1-6; v_gene: TRBV5-6; d_gene: -; abundance: -; CDR3nt: TGTGCCAGCAGCTTGGGCGGAGGGAGCTCCTATAATTCACCCCTCCACTTT; CDR3aa: CASSLGGGSSYNSPLHF
j_gene: TRBJ2-3; v_gene: TRBV5-1; d_gene: -; abundance: -; CDR3nt: TGCGCCAGCAGCTTGGAGGGGAGCACAGATACGCAGTATTTT; CDR3aa: CASSLEGSTDTQYF
j_gene: TRBJ1-2; v_gene: TRBV5-6; d_gene: -; abundance: once; CDR3nt: TGTGCCAGCAGCTTGGATTGGAGGACTGGCTATGGCTACACCTTC; CDR3aa: CASSLDWRTGYGYTF
j_gene: TRBJ2-5; v_gene: TRBV2; d_gene: -; abundance: few; CDR3nt: TGTGCCACAGAGGCGGCGGTCCAAGAGACCCAGTACTTC; CDR3aa: CATEAAVQETQYF
j_gene: TRBJ2-3; v_gene: TRBV2; d_gene: TRBD2; abundance: -; CDR3nt: TGTGCCAGCAGTGAAGCGTCTAGCGGAAGCACAGATACGCAGTATTTT; CDR3aa: CASSEASSGSTDTQYF
j_gene: TRBJ2-2; v_gene: TRBV25-1; d_gene: -; abundance: -; CDR3nt: TGTGCCAGCAACCCGGGACAATACACCGGGGAGCTGTTTTTT; CDR3aa: CASNPGQYTGELFF
j_gene: TRBJ1-1; v_gene: TRBV27; d_gene: -; abundance: -; CDR3nt: TGTGCCAGCAGTTTATCGCCGACTGGGAACACTGAAGCTTTCTTT; CDR3aa: CASSLSPTGNTEAFF
j_gene: TRBJ1-2; v_gene: TRBV19; d_gene: TRBD1; abundance: once; CDR3nt: TGTGCCAGTACCCGATCCGGGACAGGGGCCCCTCTCGGGTATGGCTACACCTTC; CDR3aa: CASTRSGTGAPLGYGYTF
j_gene: TRBJ2-5; v_gene: TRBV5-1; d_gene: TRBD1; abundance: -; CDR3nt: TGCGCCAGCAGCTTGAGGGTACAGGGGCGATCAGAGACCCAGTACTTC; CDR3aa: CASSLRVQGRSETQYF